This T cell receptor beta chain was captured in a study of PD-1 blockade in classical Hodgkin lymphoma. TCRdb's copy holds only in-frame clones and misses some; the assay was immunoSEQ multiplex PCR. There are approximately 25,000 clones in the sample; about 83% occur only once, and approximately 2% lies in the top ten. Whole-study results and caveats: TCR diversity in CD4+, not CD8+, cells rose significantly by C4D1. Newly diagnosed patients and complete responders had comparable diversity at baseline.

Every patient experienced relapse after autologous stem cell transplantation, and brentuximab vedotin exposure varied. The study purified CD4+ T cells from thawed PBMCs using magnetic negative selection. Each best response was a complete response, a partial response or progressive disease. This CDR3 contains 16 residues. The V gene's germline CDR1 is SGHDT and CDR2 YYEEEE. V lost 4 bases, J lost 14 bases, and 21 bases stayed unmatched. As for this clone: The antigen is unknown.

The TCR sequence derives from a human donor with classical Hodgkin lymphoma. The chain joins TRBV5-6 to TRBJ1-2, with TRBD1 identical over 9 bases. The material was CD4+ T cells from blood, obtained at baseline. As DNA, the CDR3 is TGTGCCAGCAGCCCGGCCGTGGTGCGGGACAGGGAAATGGGTACCTTC. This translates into CASSPAVVRDREMGTF.